Below are 20 T cell receptor beta chains sequenced from a single sample in a study of blood T cell repertoires in COVID-19. The data were produced by immunoSEQ multiplex PCR, yet TCRdb's version contains in-frame clones alone and is incomplete. Of about 380,000 clones in the sample, more than 85% were seen once. Sequencing input: PBMCs or T cells enriched from blood (not recorded which). These receptors originate from a young woman who had recovered from COVID-19.

The V gene is TRBV11-2, the J gene TRBJ1-5; D unclear. Germline V lookup: CDR1 SGHAT, CDR2 FQNNGV. This CDR3 is built from 14 residues. V lost 0 bases, J lost 9 bases, and 12 bases lay in between. The CDR3 DNA sequence: TGTGCCAGCAGCTTAGACAATCGGGATCTGCCCCAGCATTTT. This gives the protein CASSLDNRDLPQHF.

The V call is TRBV5-1, the J call TRBJ2-7, with TRBD1 matching 7 bases. This CDR3 region has 14 residues. Per the germline V gene, CDR1 is SGHRS and CDR2 is YFSETQ. V lost 0 bases to trimming and J lost 3 bases; unmatched junction nucleotides: 3. In nucleotides, the CDR3 is TGCGCCAGCAGCTTGGTTACAGGGGTCTACGAGCAGTACTTC. This codes for CASSLVTGVYEQYF.

As regards this clone: The sample holds other DNA sequences that translate to the same CDR3. The chain has TRBV6-5 and TRBJ1-2; D unclear. Germline V gene data show CDR1 as MNHEY and CDR2 as SVGAGI. There are 14 residues in the CDR3. V was shortened by 0 bases and J by 2 bases, with 7 bases between the two germline ends. The chain's CDR3 is CASSYSTKNYGYTF. The CDR3 nucleotides read TGTGCCAGCAGTTACTCGACAAAAAACTATGGCTACACCTTC.

The CDR3 DNA follows: TGTGCCAGCAGCACCACGGACAGGGCGGACACCATATATTTT. The encoded protein is CASSTTDRADTIYF. The chain recombines TRBV3-1 (or the pseudogene TRBV3-2) with TRBJ1-3, with TRBD1 identical over 8 bases. This CDR3 has 14 residues. CDR1 LGHDT and CDR2 YNNKEL come from the germline V gene (reference sequence). The V gene end was trimmed by 5 bases and the J gene end by 8 bases; junction bases not matched to a gene: 8.

The chain employs TRBV2 and TRBJ2-5; 13 bases are a match to TRBD2. CDR1 and CDR2 from the germline V gene are SNHLY and FYNNEI. The CDR3 contains 16 residues. J gave up 5 bases and V 4 bases, and 7 bases lay outside the gene matches. CDR3 protein: CASSVTSGGARETQYF. The CDR3, as DNA: TGTGCCAGCAGTGTAACTAGCGGGGGGGCCCGGGAGACCCAGTACTTC.

This CDR3 reads CASSFGTGSYEQYF. The CDR3 region has the DNA TGTGCCAGCAGCTTCGGGACAGGGTCCTACGAGCAGTACTTC. The chain recombines TRBV5-6 with TRBJ2-7; the match to TRBD1 covers 9 bases. V dropped 2 bases and J dropped 1; count of bases not matched to a gene: 1. The CDR3 is 14 residues long. Germline-derived CDR1 and CDR2 are SGHDT and YYEEEE.

V usage is TRBV5-1 and J usage is TRBJ2-3; D unresolved. V was cut by 0 bases and J by 2 bases, with 13 bases left in between. This CDR3 is 16 amino acids long. Germline lookup yields CDR1 SGHRS and CDR2 YFSETQ. CDR3 sequence (DNA): TGCGCCAGCAGCTTGGTCGCTAGGCACGACACAGATACGCAGTATTTT. Protein sequence: CASSLVARHDTDTQYF.

The gene calls are TRBV9 and TRBJ2-3; tentative D call: TRBD2 (7 bases). Trimming pared 4 bases from V and 5 bases from J, leaving 20 bases between. The CDR3 runs 16 residues. Germline V lookup: CDR1 SGDLS, CDR2 YYNGEE. The CDR3 sequence: CASSPWGGSDRDTQYF. In DNA form, the CDR3 reads TGTGCCAGCAGCCCGTGGGGGGGCAGTGACAGAGATACGCAGTATTTT.

The chain employs TRBV14 and TRBJ2-7; 9 nucleotides line up with TRBD2. Germline V gene data show CDR1 as SGHDN and CDR2 as FVKESK. This CDR3 is 15 amino acids long. V was clipped by 8 bases and J by 3 bases; unmatched bases: 11. The CDR3 reads CASYSGRTKNYEQYF. CDR3 DNA: TGTGCCAGCTACAGCGGGAGGACAAAGAACTACGAGCAGTACTTC. The entire variable domain, with the rest obtained from reference TRBV14 and TRBJ2-7, is as follows: EAGVTQFPSHSVIEKGQTVTLRCDPISGHDNLYWYRRVMGKEIKFLLHFVKESKQDESGMPNNRFLAERTGGTYSTLKVQPAELEDSGVYFCASYSGRTKNYEQYFGPGTRLTVT.

This clone was seen only once. The V call is TRBV11-2, the J call TRBJ1-4; the match to TRBD1 covers 12 bases. Germline V gives CDR1 SGHAT, CDR2 FQNNGV. V dropped 0 bases and J dropped 15; count of bases not matched to a gene: 11. The CDR3 totals 16 residues. The CDR3 reads CASSLDRPGTGGRMFF. CDR3 DNA: TGTGCCAGCAGCTTAGACAGACCCGGGACAGGGGGCCGAATGTTTTTT.

The genes are TRBV5-1 and TRBJ2-3; D might be TRBD2 (5 bases). V was clipped by 0 bases and J by 6 bases, with 14 bases between them. The CDR3 runs to 15 residues. The germline gives CDR1 SGHRS, CDR2 YFSETQ. The CDR3: CASSLGLAPPDTQYF. The CDR3, as DNA: TGCGCCAGCAGCTTGGGGCTAGCCCCACCGGATACGCAGTATTTT.

The J gene is TRBJ2-7, the V gene TRBV6-5, with 10 bases identical to TRBD1. V shed 7 bases, J shed 2 bases, and the junction held 8 bases outside the gene matches. The CDR3 covers 15 residues. Per germline, CDR1 MNHEY and CDR2 SVGAGI. The CDR3 DNA is TGTGCCAGCACCCTGGACAGGGGGAGTACCTACGAGCAGTACTTC. It specifies CASTLDRGSTYEQYF.

The chain links TRBV7-8 to TRBJ1-2, with a weak D call TRBD1 (5 bases). V lost 2 bases to trimming and J lost 13 bases, with 26 bases between them. This CDR3 comprises 16 residues. Germline loops: CDR1 SGHVS, CDR2 FQNEAQ. The CDR3 reads CASSLTRVGMATPVTF. DNA of the CDR3: TGTGCCAGCAGCTTAACCAGGGTAGGAATGGCTACACCTGTCACCTTC. Using reference TRBV7-8 and TRBJ1-2 for the parts outside the CDR3, the full variable domain is GAGVSQSPRYKVAKRGQDVALRCDPISGHVSLFWYQQALGQGPEFLTYFQNEAQLDKSGLPSDRFFAERPEGSVSTLKIQRTQQEDSAVYLCASSLTRVGMATPVTFGSGTRLTVV.

The genes are TRBV5-1 and TRBJ1-2, with 7 bases fitting TRBD1. Germline loops: CDR1 SGHRS, CDR2 YFSETQ. The CDR3 extends over 15 amino acids. V was clipped by 0 bases and J by 7 bases; unmatched bases: 9. The CDR3 sequence: CASSLGQGRARGYTF. For the CDR3, the DNA is TGCGCCAGCAGCTTGGGACAGGGTCGGGCGCGTGGCTACACCTTC.

The chain is built from TRBV21-1 and TRBJ1-5; TRBD1, the table's D call, was not compared with the DNA. TRBV21-1 is assigned pseudogene status. The CDR3 has 14 amino acids. The CDR3 DNA reads TGTGCCAGCAGCAAAGACAGGGGACGAAGGCCCCAGCATTTT. This codes for CASSKDRGRRPQHF.

The J gene is TRBJ2-5, the V gene TRBV5-6; D gene unclear. Germline V CDR1 and CDR2: SGHDT, YYEEEE. The CDR3 contains 13 residues. The V end lost 1 base, the J end lost 7 bases, and 11 bases lay between the germline ends. The CDR3 reads CASSLTTPRTQYF. CDR3 nucleotide sequence: TGTGCCAGCAGCTTGACGACTCCGAGGACCCAGTACTTC.

V usage is TRBV3-1 (or the pseudogene TRBV3-2) and J usage is TRBJ1-6; TRBD1 is a possible D gene (5 bases). The CDR3 loop spans 16 amino acids. Trimming removed 4 bases from V and 10 bases from J, with 20 bases in between. Germline assignment: CDR1 LGHDT and CDR2 YNNKEL (reference sequence). CDR3 nucleotides: TGTGCCAGCAGCCCGAGGGGCGCAGGGCGGGACTCACCCCTCCACTTT. Translation: CASSPRGAGRDSPLHF.

The V gene is TRBV30, the J gene TRBJ1-5, with D uncertain. This CDR3 comprises 14 residues. From germline, CDR1 is GTSNPN and CDR2 SVGIG (reference sequence). Trimming pared 0 bases from V and 0 bases from J, leaving 6 bases between. The CDR3 region has the DNA TGTGCCTGGAGTGTCGGGTCTAGCAATCAGCCCCAGCATTTT. Amino acid sequence: CAWSVGSSNQPQHF.

This clone was counted only a few times. This rearrangement joins TRBV6-5 to TRBJ2-1, with 8 bases identical to TRBD2. The V and J ends lost 7 bases and 9 bases, in that order; junction bases with no gene match: 8. CDR1 is MNHEY, CDR2 SVGAGI, per germline. This CDR3 is 13 amino acids long. This CDR3 reads CASIGGAVAEQFF. The CDR3 coding sequence is TGTGCCAGCATCGGGGGGGCGGTGGCTGAGCAGTTCTTC.

V and J are TRBV6-5 and TRBJ1-3; D gene uncertain. V was trimmed by 8 bases and J by 2 bases, leaving 13 bases between them. The germline V gene encodes CDR1 MNHEY and CDR2 SVGAGI. This CDR3 is 14 amino acids long. This CDR3 reads CASHRPGAGNTIYF. CDR3 DNA: TGTGCCAGCCACCGGCCCGGGGCTGGAAACACCATATATTTT.